This TCR beta chain was documented in a study of neurological immune-mediated disorders. The V gene's germline CDR1 is SEHNR and CDR2 FQNEAQ (reference sequence). V was pared by 5 bases and J by 5 bases, with 9 bases of the junction left unmatched. The CDR3 totals 14 residues. 2 million PBMCs stored at -80 C were the source of the unsorted libraries. TCRdb processed the 5' RACE reads anew with MiXCR; each CDR3 protein has one entry. The data hold 27,000 or so distinct CDR3 sequences, with more than 20% observed a single time. The receptor comes from a woman aged 55 to 70 in good health. The sample was PBMCs. The rearrangement uses TRBV7-9 and TRBJ2-7, with TRBD1 matching 7 bases. Here the CDR3 reads CASSEPTGLNEQYF. In DNA form, the CDR3 reads TGTGCCAGCAGCGAACCGACAGGGCTCAACGAGCAGTACTTC.